This entry lists 5 T cell receptor beta chains sequenced from one sample in a study of blood T cell repertoires in COVID-19. This table comes from immunoSEQ multiplex PCR, and its TCRdb copy is limited to in-frame clones, with some not included. The sample holds 200,000 or so clones, almost 80% seen once. Sequences were obtained from peripheral blood. These TCRs come from a man in his sixties with active or convalescent COVID-19.

This chain links TRBV3-1 (or the pseudogene TRBV3-2) with TRBJ2-1; TRBD2 agrees at 7 bases. Germline trimming cut 1 base from V and 4 bases from J; bases unmatched to any gene: 13. The CDR3 runs to 18 residues. Germline CDR1 LGHDT, CDR2 YNNKEL (reference sequence). In DNA, the CDR3 is TGTGCCAGCAGCCAAGTCAGGTACGGGACTATCCTGTACAATGAGCAGTTCTTC. It specifies CASSQVRYGTILYNEQFF.

J is TRBJ2-5 and V is TRBV19; 10 positions agree with TRBD2. CDR3 length equals 16 residues. The V segment lost 3 bases and the J segment 0 bases; nucleotides outside the gene matches: 4. Germline V CDR1 and CDR2: LNHDA, SQIVND (reference sequence). As DNA, the CDR3 is TGTGCCAGTAGTATGGGACTAGCGACCTACCAAGAGACCCAGTACTTC. This sequence encodes CASSMGLATYQETQYF.

The V call is TRBV29-1, the J call TRBJ1-1, with TRBD1 matching over 10 bases. Germline V gene lookup returns CDR1 SQVTM and CDR2 ANQGSEA. Losses at the gene ends were 0 bases for V and 7 bases for J; bases not matched to a gene: 5. This CDR3 contains 14 residues. The CDR3 nucleotides are TGCAGCGTTGAAGACCAGACAGGGGGCGGTGAAGCTTTCTTT. Its protein is CSVEDQTGGGEAFF.

The rearrangement joins TRBV28 to TRBJ2-7; TRBD2 is a possible D gene (5 bases). This CDR3 spans 12 amino acids. V lost 5 bases and J 5 bases, leaving 10 bases between the germline ends. The germline V gene encodes CDR1 MDHEN and CDR2 SYDVKM. As DNA, the CDR3 is TGTGCCAGCAGTCTTATGGGAGACGAGCAGTACTTC. This gives the protein CASSLMGDEQYF.

The rearrangement uses TRBV11-2 and TRBJ2-5; 11 nucleotides line up with TRBD2. V was pared by 7 bases and J by 4 bases, with 5 bases of the junction left unmatched. CDR3 length: 14 residues. In germline, CDR1 is SGHAT, CDR2 FQNNGV. CDR3 protein: CASNPTSGRETQYF. The CDR3 DNA follows: TGTGCCAGCAACCCCACTAGCGGGAGAGAGACCCAGTACTTC.